The clone carrying this T cell receptor (beta chain) was counted between two and nine times. Other DNA sequences from this sample encode an identical CDR3 as well. This record comes from a study of blood T cell repertoires in COVID-19. Here immunoSEQ multiplex PCR was the method, and the copy in TCRdb shows in-frame clones only, minus some. The sample contains approximately 120,000 clones, approximately 84% of which appear only once. The sequence came from a woman in her forties or fifties with acute or convalescent COVID-19. The sequencing input was peripheral blood.

CDR3 coding DNA: TGTGCCAGCACGCGTAACAGGGAAAATCAGCCCCAGCATTTT. Translating gives CASTRNRENQPQHF. This sequence joins TRBV6-5 and TRBJ1-5, with TRBD1 as a possible D gene (6 bases). The CDR3 is 14 residues long. The germline V gene encodes CDR1 MNHEY and CDR2 SVGAGI. Trimming took 7 bases from V and 4 from J, leaving 14 bases between them.